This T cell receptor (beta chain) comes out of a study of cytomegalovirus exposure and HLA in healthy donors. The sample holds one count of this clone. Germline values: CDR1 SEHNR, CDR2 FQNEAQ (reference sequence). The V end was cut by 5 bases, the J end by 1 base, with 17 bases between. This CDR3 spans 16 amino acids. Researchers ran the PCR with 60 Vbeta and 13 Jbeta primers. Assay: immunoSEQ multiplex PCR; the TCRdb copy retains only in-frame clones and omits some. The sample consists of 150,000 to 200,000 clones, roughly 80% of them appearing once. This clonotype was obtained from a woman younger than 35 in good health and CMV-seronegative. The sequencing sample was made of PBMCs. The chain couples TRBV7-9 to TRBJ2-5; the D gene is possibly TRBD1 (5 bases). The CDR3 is CASSPRVAAGQETQYF. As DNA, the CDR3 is TGTGCCAGCAGCCCCAGGGTGGCAGCCGGCCAAGAGACCCAGTACTTC. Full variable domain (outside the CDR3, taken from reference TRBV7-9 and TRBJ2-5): DTGVSQNPRHKITKRGQNVTFRCDPISEHNRLYWYRQTLGQGPEFLTYFQNEAQLEKSRLLSDRFSAERPKGSFSTLEIQRTEQGDSAMYLCASSPRVAAGQETQYFGPGTRLLVL.